In its sample, the clone carrying this T cell receptor beta chain was seen many times. TCRdb ran MiXCR on the RT-PCR reads and lists one entry per CDR3 protein. This table has fewer than 25,000 distinct CDR3 sequences, roughly two fifths appearing once. This sample is drawn from a study of patients and donors after allogeneic stem cell transplantation. Sequencing was carried out using blood, either unsorted or a sorted T cell fraction (not recorded which). The receptor's source is a human donor who was either an allogeneic HSCT recipient or a stem cell or donor lymphocyte infusion donor (not recorded which). It is not recorded whose cells these are; they may come from a transplant donor.

The CDR3 nucleotides read TGTGCCAGCAGTTCCCAGGGTCAGAACACTGAAGCTTTCTTT. This gives the protein CASSSQGQNTEAFF. The chain is built from TRBV2 and TRBJ1-1; TRBD1 might be the D (5 bases). This CDR3 region has 14 residues. Germline CDR1 reads SNHLY; CDR2 reads FYNNEI. Trimming removed 5 bases from V and 1 base from J, with 11 bases in between. Variable domain in full (rest from reference TRBV2 and TRBJ1-1): EPEVTQTPSHQVTQMGQEVILRCVPISNHLYFYWYRQILGQKVEFLVSFYNNEISEKSEIFDDQFSVERPDGSNFTLKIRSTKLEDSAMYFCASSSQGQNTEAFFGQGTRLTVV.